This T cell receptor beta chain was retrieved from a study of cytomegalovirus exposure and HLA in healthy donors. This clone came up once. As yet, its antigen is unknown. The PCR had 60 Vbeta and 13 Jbeta primers. Generated by immunoSEQ multiplex PCR, the TCRdb table keeps only in-frame clones and is missing some. The table shows 150,000 to 180,000 clones, with 65% to 90% occurring only once. V was shortened by 4 bases and J by 2 bases, with 9 bases between the two germline ends. CDR1 is SQVTM, CDR2 ANQGSEA, per germline. The CDR3 has 13 residues. Whole-study findings and limits: Sequencing artifact likely explains a cluster of highly shared sequence variants. Cytomegalovirus association was listed for about 170 TCR beta chains. In vitro experiments confirmed that three CMV-associated chains were specific for CMV antigens. Being productive about 87% or about 30% of the time was typical of most TCR beta V segments in an earlier analysis.

The sample was PBMCs. V is TRBV29-1 and J is TRBJ1-5, with D perhaps matching TRBD1 (6 bases). This TCR derives from a woman aged 45-59 years in good health and CMV-seropositive. CDR3 nucleotides: TGCAGCGTTGGTGCAGGGGGCAATCAGCCCCAGCATTTT. The encoded protein is CSVGAGGNQPQHF.